This T cell receptor beta chain is drawn from a study of blood T cell repertoires in COVID-19 (dated by TCRdb to 2018 to 2020). Background on the whole study: Collaborator samples came from the United States, Italy and Spain and covered acute and convalescent phases of COVID-19. HLA class I and class II types, where available, came from metadata supplied by the sample provider rather than from assay-based typing. A freely available public database, intended as a resource for researchers studying the immune response to SARS-CoV-2, is where the repertoires were released. The sample metadata nearly always contained a de-identified subject ID, COVID-19 status, age in years and sex. Subjects who had been exposed to COVID-19, were actively infected with it, or had recovered from it provided the deeply sampled blood TCRbeta repertoires that made up the dataset. Samples came from the ongoing ImmuneRACE study (first 160 participants) plus 1,254 subjects from 6 global collaborators. The material from the prospective study consisted of cDNA or gDNA derived from T cells, B-cell-depleted T cells, or PBMCs.

Another Seattle source contributed samples from volunteer blood donors who had recovered from COVID-19. The collaborating institutions used their own protocols to collect whole blood in K2EDTA tubes. For TCRbeta analysis, collaborators shipped samples in one of three forms: frozen whole blood, isolated PBMCs, or DNA extracted from either of those sample types. Results and caveats for the whole study, not just this receptor: How much clinical and demographic metadata was included differed by source and by participant, and the metadata was provided uncurated.

TCRbeta CDR3 regions were amplified from genomic DNA using the immunoSEQ Assay, a bias-controlled multiplex PCR. Processing in the source paper ran as follows. Within the assay, amplification of reference gene primers was used to estimate how many nucleated cells each sample contained. To quantify the absolute abundance of each unique TCRbeta CDR3 rearrangement, sequence reads were collapsed and filtered. For each sample, productive Simpson clonality was calculated as the square root of Simpson's diversity index across productive rearrangements. The source is immuneACCESS, and TCRdb retained only in-frame sequences with V and J called. Part of the clones is not carried over; for the studies checked, unresolved V genes explain less than half of this, and the remainder is unexplained. V and J calls and clone size come straight from that table; D and trimming were deduced from the DNA. A total of 200,000 to 250,000 clones appear in this sample, around 86% of them only once. Of the sample, less than 7.5% is held by the ten largest clones.

As to this clone: Its antigen is not yet known. One base away there is no much larger clone; base qualities are not given.

CDR3 length: 15 amino acids, cysteine to phenylalanine. Just CDR3 DNA is preserved here, 45 bases in frame from base 1. CDR1 and CDR2 are read off the germline V gene (reference sequence) as LNHDA and SQIVND. V loses 4 bases of germline sequence and J loses 0 bases, and the interval between the two ends is 10 bases. The specimen sequenced was peripheral blood. The clonotype was recovered from a man in his sixties who had recovered from COVID-19. This receptor chain uses TRBV19 and TRBJ2-1; 6 matching bases give a weak D call of TRBD2. DNA sequence: TGTGCCAGTAGTAGCGGGACCATCTCCTACAATGAGCAGTTCTTC. It is translated as CASSSGTISYNEQFF.